Each of the 17 T cell receptor beta chains below was sequenced from the same sample in a study of OX40 agonist ivuxolimab in advanced cancers. Assay: immunoSEQ multiplex PCR; the TCRdb copy retains only in-frame clones and omits some. This table has approximately 82,000 clones, just under 85% appearing once. This sample comprised CD4+ or CD8+ T cells sorted from blood, obtained in a trial of the OX40 agonist ivuxolimab. These receptor sequences come from an adult with an advanced solid tumor such as melanoma, head and neck, liver or kidney cancer.

The chain combines TRBV5-4 with TRBJ2-7, with 10 nucleotides matching TRBD2. CDR1 is SGHNT and CDR2 is YYREEE in the germline V gene (reference sequence). The CDR3 totals 16 residues. Trimming cost V 4 bases and J 7 bases; bases outside gene matches: 14. The CDR3 sequence is CASSPPGSGRSGEQYF. For the CDR3, the DNA is TGTGCCAGCAGCCCGCCGGGTAGCGGGAGGTCGGGGGAGCAGTACTTC.

The rearrangement uses TRBV5-4 and TRBJ2-1; 11 nucleotides align to TRBD2. Germline-derived CDR1 and CDR2 are SGHNT and YYREEE (reference sequence). The CDR3 covers 16 residues. The ends lost 3 bases at V and 8 bases at J; junction bases unmatched: 10. CDR3 sequence reads: CASSSNSGRAGDEQFF. In DNA form, the CDR3 reads TGTGCCAGCAGCTCGAATAGCGGGAGGGCCGGGGATGAGCAGTTCTTC.

V and J are TRBV5-6 and TRBJ1-3, with D tentatively TRBD1 (6 bases). The CDR3 is made up of 16 amino acids. The germline CDR1 and CDR2 sequences are SGHDT and YYEEEE. V lost 1 base and J 0 bases, leaving 11 bases between the germline ends. The CDR3 spells CASSLPADSSGNTIYF. Written as DNA, the CDR3 is TGTGCCAGCAGCTTGCCAGCGGACAGCTCTGGAAACACCATATATTTT.

The chain uses TRBV6-5 and TRBJ1-4, with 10 bases identical to TRBD1. Germline CDR1 reads MNHEY; CDR2 reads SVGAGI. The V and J ends lost 7 bases and 8 bases, in that order; junction bases with no gene match: 4. CDR3 length: 13 amino acids. CDR3: CASTGTGDEKLFF. Here the CDR3 DNA reads TGTGCCAGCACCGGGACAGGGGACGAAAAACTGTTTTTT.

The rearrangement joins TRBV6-5 to TRBJ1-3; tentatively, D is TRBD1 (6 bases). This CDR3 is built from 14 residues. V dropped 6 bases and J dropped 4 bases, with 13 bases sitting between them. Looked up from germline, CDR1 is MNHEY and CDR2 is SVGAGI. CDR3 region: CASRGGGPGNTIYF. The CDR3 DNA reads as TGTGCCAGCAGGGGTGGGGGGCCAGGAAACACCATATATTTT.

The chain joins TRBV5-4 to TRBJ2-7, with a weak D call TRBD2 (6 bases). Deletions cut 2 bases from V and 6 bases from J, with 15 bases between. Germline V CDR1 and CDR2: SGHNT, YYREEE (reference sequence). The CDR3 is 14 residues long. The CDR3 DNA follows: TGTGCCAGCAGCTTTCCGGGACTCACTAGCGAGCAGTACTTC. It specifies CASSFPGLTSEQYF. The whole variable domain, remainder taken from reference TRBV5-4 and TRBJ2-7, is ETGVTQSPTHLIKTRGQQVTLRCSSQSGHNTVSWYQQALGQGPQFIFQYYREEENGRGNFPPRFSGLQFPNYSSELNVNALELDDSALYLCASSFPGLTSEQYFGPGTRLTVT.

The J gene is TRBJ2-3, the V gene TRBV5-1; 8 nucleotides line up with TRBD2. The CDR3 is 15 residues long. V was clipped by 4 bases and J by 2 bases; unmatched bases: 6. Germline CDR1 is SGHRS and CDR2 is YFSETQ. CDR3 nucleotide sequence: TGCGCCAGCAGCCCTGGCGGGGGGTTCACAGATACGCAGTATTTT. This sequence encodes CASSPGGGFTDTQYF.

The rearrangement links TRBV28 to TRBJ1-4; D remains unclear. The CDR3 runs to 15 residues. Trimming cost V 3 bases and J 0 bases, with 8 bases left between them. The germline gives CDR1 MDHEN, CDR2 SYDVKM. The CDR3 DNA reads as TGTGCCAGCAGTTTGATGTCGGCAACTAATGAAAAACTGTTTTTT. Its protein product is CASSLMSATNEKLFF.

This chain links TRBV5-4 with TRBJ2-5; 12 bases match TRBD2. The CDR3 extends over 16 amino acids. The junction had 5 bases not matched to a gene; V was cut back by 3 bases and J by 2 bases. Germline CDR1 and CDR2: SGHNT and YYREEE (reference sequence). DNA of the CDR3: TGTGCCAGCAGCTCTAGACTAGCGGGGGTACAAGAGACCCAGTACTTC. As protein: CASSSRLAGVQETQYF.

The chain recombines TRBV15 with TRBJ2-5; a possible D gene is TRBD1 (6 bases). The J call may be in error: the DNA end matches TRBJ2-7 better. From germline, CDR1 is LNHNV and CDR2 YYDKDF (reference sequence). The CDR3 loop spans 19 amino acids. This chain's CDR3 is CATSKSAAGAFGYDYEQYF. CDR3 bases: TGTGCCACCAGCAAGTCCGCGGCAGGGGCCTTCGGATATGACTACGAGCAGTACTTC.

The V and J genes are TRBV9 and TRBJ2-3, with TRBD2 matching over 8 bases. The CDR3 loop spans 16 amino acids. V was clipped by 2 bases and J by 3 bases; unmatched bases: 8. Germline CDR1 is SGDLS and CDR2 is YYNGEE. CDR3 sequence: CASSVGAGEGTDTQYF. The CDR3 DNA follows: TGTGCCAGCAGCGTTGGAGCGGGAGAAGGGACAGATACGCAGTATTTT.

This clone was counted only a few times. J is TRBJ1-5 and V is TRBV5-5, with D possibly being TRBD1 (5 bases). The germline V gene encodes CDR1 SGHKS and CDR2 YYEKEE (reference sequence). V shed 4 bases and J shed 9 bases, with 14 bases lying between them. This CDR3 contains 13 residues. The CDR3 DNA follows: TGTGCCAGCAGCCCGACGTCGGGGGGGCCCCAGCATTTT. Protein: CASSPTSGGPQHF.

V is TRBV19 and J is TRBJ1-1; D is undetermined. The CDR3 consists of 13 residues. V dropped 1 base and J dropped 10 bases, with 13 bases sitting between them. Germline values: CDR1 LNHDA, CDR2 SQIVND (reference sequence). The CDR3 coding sequence is TGTGCCAGTAGTATAGTGGCACCTCCTGGAGCTTTCTTT. It translates to CASSIVAPPGAFF.

V usage is TRBV28 and J usage is TRBJ2-3; D remains unclear. The germline V and J ends were trimmed by 5 bases and 0 bases, with 6 bases remaining between them. The CDR3 loop spans 13 amino acids. The germline V gene has CDR1 MDHEN and CDR2 SYDVKM. CDR3 in amino acids: CASSPPSTDTQYF. DNA of the CDR3: TGTGCCAGCAGTCCCCCTAGCACAGATACGCAGTATTTT.

The chain is built from TRBV5-5 and TRBJ2-7; 9 nucleotides line up with TRBD1. Germline values: CDR1 SGHKS, CDR2 YYEKEE (reference sequence). The CDR3 runs 15 residues. V gave up 4 bases and J gave up 4 bases; unmatched junction bases: 9. CDR3 region: CASSPPGDRAYEQYF. CDR3 bases: TGTGCCAGCAGCCCCCCCGGGGACAGGGCGTACGAGCAGTACTTC.

The V call is TRBV11-2, the J call TRBJ2-2; D is unresolved. V was trimmed by 2 bases and J by 8 bases, leaving 15 bases between them. CDR1 is SGHAT, CDR2 FQNNGV, per germline. CDR3 length: 15 residues. This CDR3 reads CASSLTPSGDGELFF. The CDR3 coding sequence is TGTGCCAGCAGCTTAACCCCTTCTGGAGATGGGGAGCTGTTTTTT.

The genes are TRBV30 and TRBJ1-1, with unresolved D. V lost 3 bases and J lost 2, with 13 bases in between. Germline lookup yields CDR1 GTSNPN and CDR2 SVGIG (reference sequence). This CDR3 contains 14 residues. CDR3 DNA: TGTGCCTGGAGCCGCAGTCATCCCAACACTGAAGCTTTCTTT. It codes for CAWSRSHPNTEAFF.